Described below is a single T cell receptor beta chain sequence and its context. The data derive from a study of T cells expressing NK-cell markers. Study at large: It was from sorted CD3+CD56+NKG2C+, CD3+CD56+NKG2C- and CD3+CD56-NKG2C+ T cells that TCR beta repertoires came. Eight donors were sequenced, of whom seven were HCMV-seropositive, while the remaining one was HCMV-seronegative.

No DNA is given; TCRdb re-called the 5' RACE reads and lists each CDR3 protein once. The table for this sample gives 200,000 to 300,000 distinct CDR3 sequences. This CDR3 contains 15 residues. This sequence joins TRBV12-3 or TRBV12-4 and TRBJ2-5; TCRdb lists TRBD1, though no DNA is available to test this call. Sequences were obtained from blood T cells: a sorted CD56 or NKG2C T cell subset, CD4+ or CD8+ T cells, or bulk PBMC T cells (not recorded which). This receptor was taken from a man younger than 35 in good health. The CDR3 here is CASSHSPGTQETQYF.